This T cell receptor (beta chain) stems from a study of control samples from healthy donors and cancer patients. The CDR3 has 21 residues. V was shortened by 5 bases and J by 0 bases, with 29 bases between the two germline ends. The germline V gene has CDR1 LGHNT and CDR2 FRNRAP. Libraries were prepared by immunoSEQ multiplex PCR; TCRdb keeps only in-frame clonotypes and omits some of them. The sample shows under 450,000 clones, 80% to 95% of them seen only once. Input material: PBMCs. This TCR was recovered from a man in his forties with head and neck cancer. V and J are TRBV12-5 and TRBJ2-1; tentatively, D is TRBD2 (6 bases). The CDR3 DNA reads as TGTGCTAGTGGTGCCCCATCCACGGGGCAGGGAGGTGATAGCTCCTACAATGAGCAGTTCTTC. As protein: CASGAPSTGQGGDSSYNEQFF.